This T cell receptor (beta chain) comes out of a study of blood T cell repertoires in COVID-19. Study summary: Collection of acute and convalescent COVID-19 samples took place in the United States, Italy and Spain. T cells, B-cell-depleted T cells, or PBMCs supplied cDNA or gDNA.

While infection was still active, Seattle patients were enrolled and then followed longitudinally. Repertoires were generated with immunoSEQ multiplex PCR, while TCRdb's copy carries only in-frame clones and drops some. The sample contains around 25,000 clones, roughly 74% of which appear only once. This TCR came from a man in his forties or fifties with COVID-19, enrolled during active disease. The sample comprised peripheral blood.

The CDR3 bases are TGCGCCAGCAGTGAGCAGCTAGCGGATGAGCAGTTCTTC. As protein: CASSEQLADEQFF. V gene TRBV10-1 combines with J gene TRBJ2-1; 7 bases line up with TRBD2. V was pared by 2 bases and J by 8 bases, with 3 bases of the junction left unmatched. CDR3 size: 13 residues. Germline CDR1 and CDR2: WNHNN and SYGVQD (reference sequence).